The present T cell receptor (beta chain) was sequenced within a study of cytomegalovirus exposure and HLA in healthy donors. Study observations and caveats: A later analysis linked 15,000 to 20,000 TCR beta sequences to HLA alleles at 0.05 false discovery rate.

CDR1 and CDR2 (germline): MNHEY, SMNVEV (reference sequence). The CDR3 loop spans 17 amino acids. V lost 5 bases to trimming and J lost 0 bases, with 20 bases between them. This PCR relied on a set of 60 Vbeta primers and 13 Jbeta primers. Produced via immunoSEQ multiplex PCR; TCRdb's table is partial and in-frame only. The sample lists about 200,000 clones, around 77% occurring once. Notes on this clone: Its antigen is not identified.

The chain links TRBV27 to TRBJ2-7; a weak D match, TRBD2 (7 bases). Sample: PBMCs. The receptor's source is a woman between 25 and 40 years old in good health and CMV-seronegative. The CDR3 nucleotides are TGTGCCAGCAGTGGGGGGGGCCGAGGACAGAGCTCCTACGAGCAGTACTTC. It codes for CASSGGGRGQSSYEQYF.